This T cell receptor (beta chain) was observed in a study of blood T cell repertoires in COVID-19. This clone was seen a single time. This CDR3 region has 14 residues. CDR1 SGHRS and CDR2 YFSETQ come from the germline V gene. The V gene end was trimmed by 2 bases and the J gene end by 5 bases; junction bases not matched to a gene: 5. Sequencing was performed with immunoSEQ multiplex PCR; in TCRdb, only in-frame clones are kept and a portion is missing. This sample has under 350,000 clones, with 85% to 90% found just once. Sequencing was carried out using peripheral blood. This TCR was recovered from a human donor in a cohort sampled during active COVID-19. The chain has TRBV5-1 and TRBJ2-7, with 9 bases aligning to TRBD1. This chain's CDR3 is CASSFSGTGNEQYF. CDR3 DNA sequence: TGCGCCAGCAGCTTTTCCGGGACAGGGAACGAGCAGTACTTC.